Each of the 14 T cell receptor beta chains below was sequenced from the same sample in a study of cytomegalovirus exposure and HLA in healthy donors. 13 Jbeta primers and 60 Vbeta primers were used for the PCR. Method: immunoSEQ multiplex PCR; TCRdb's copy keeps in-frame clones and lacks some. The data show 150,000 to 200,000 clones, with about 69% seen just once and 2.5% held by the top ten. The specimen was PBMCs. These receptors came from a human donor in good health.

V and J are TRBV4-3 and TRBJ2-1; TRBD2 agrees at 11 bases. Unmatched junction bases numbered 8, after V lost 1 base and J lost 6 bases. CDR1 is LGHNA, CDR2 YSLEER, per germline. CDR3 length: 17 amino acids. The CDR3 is CASSQALAGGPGNEQFF. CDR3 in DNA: TGCGCCAGCAGCCAAGCCCTAGCGGGGGGCCCAGGCAATGAGCAGTTCTTC.

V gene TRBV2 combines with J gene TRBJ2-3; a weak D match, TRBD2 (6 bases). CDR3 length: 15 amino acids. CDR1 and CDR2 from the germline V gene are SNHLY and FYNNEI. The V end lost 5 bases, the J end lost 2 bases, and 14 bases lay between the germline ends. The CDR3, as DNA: TGTGCCAGCAGTCCCCAACGGGGGTACACAGATACGCAGTATTTT. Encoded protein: CASSPQRGYTDTQYF.

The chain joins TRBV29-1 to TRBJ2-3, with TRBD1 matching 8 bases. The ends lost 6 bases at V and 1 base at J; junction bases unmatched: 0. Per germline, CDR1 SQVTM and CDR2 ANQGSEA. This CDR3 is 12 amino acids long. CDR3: CSVTGGTDTQYF. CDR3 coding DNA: TGCAGCGTGACAGGGGGCACAGATACGCAGTATTTT.

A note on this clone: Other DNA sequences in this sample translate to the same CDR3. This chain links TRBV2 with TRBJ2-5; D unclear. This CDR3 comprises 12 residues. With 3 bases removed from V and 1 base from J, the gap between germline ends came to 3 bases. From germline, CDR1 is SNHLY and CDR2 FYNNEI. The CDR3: CASSDLQETQYF. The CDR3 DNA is TGTGCCAGCAGTGACCTCCAAGAGACCCAGTACTTC.

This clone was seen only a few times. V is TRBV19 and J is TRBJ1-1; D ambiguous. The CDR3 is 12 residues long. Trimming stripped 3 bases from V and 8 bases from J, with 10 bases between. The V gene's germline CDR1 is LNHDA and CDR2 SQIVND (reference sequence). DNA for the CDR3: TGTGCCAGTAGTATGAGGAGTCGCGAAGCTTTCTTT. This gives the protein CASSMRSREAFF.

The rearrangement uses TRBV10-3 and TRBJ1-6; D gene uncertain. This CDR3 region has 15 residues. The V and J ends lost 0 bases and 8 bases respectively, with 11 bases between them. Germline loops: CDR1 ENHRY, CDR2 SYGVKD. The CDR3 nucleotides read TGTGCCATCAGTGAGTCAGGAGGCAGAGATTCACCCCTCCACTTT. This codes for CAISESGGRDSPLHF.

CDR3 residues: CASSYSRQRYGYTF. DNA for the CDR3: TGTGCCAGCAGTTACTCGAGGCAACGGTATGGCTACACCTTC. V gene TRBV6-5 combines with J gene TRBJ1-2; the D is unclear. V dropped 0 bases and J dropped 5 bases, with 10 bases sitting between them. Per germline, CDR1 MNHEY and CDR2 SVGAGI. The CDR3 consists of 14 residues.

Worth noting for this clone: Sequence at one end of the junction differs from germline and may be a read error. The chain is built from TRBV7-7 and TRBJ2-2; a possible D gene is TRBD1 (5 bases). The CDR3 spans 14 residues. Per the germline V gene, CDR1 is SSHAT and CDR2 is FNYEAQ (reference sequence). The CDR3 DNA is TGTGCTAGCAGCCAGGGCTCGTACACCGGGGAGCTGTTTTTT. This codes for CASSQGSYTGELFF.

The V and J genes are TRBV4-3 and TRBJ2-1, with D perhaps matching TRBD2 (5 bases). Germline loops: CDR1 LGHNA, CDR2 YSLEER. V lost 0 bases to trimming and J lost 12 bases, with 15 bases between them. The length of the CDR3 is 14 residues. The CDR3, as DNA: TGCGCCAGCAGCCAAGATGGGAGAACGGGGAGGCAGTTCTTC. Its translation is CASSQDGRTGRQFF.

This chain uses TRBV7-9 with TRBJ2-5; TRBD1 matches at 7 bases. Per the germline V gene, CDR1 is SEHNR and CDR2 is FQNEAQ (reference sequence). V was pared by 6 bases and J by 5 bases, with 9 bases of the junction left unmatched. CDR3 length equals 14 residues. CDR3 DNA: TGTGCCAGCAGGGCTAGCCTAGGGGGCGAGACCCAGTACTTC. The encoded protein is CASRASLGGETQYF. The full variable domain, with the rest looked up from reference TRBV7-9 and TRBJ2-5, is DTGVSQNPRHKITKRGQNVTFRCDPISEHNRLYWYRQTLGQGPEFLTYFQNEAQLEKSRLLSDRFSAERPKGSFSTLEIQRTEQGDSAMYLCASRASLGGETQYFGPGTRLLVL.

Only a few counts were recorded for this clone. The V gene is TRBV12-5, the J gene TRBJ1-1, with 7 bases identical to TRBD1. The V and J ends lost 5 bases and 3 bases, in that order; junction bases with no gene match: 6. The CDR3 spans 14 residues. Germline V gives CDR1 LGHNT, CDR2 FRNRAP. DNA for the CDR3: TGTGCTAGTGGTCCCCGACAGGGAGACACTGAAGCTTTCTTT. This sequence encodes CASGPRQGDTEAFF.

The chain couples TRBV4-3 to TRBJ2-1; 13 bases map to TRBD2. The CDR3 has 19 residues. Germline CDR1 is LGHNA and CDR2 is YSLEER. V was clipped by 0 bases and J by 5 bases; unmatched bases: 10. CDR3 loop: CASSQERGGLAGEDNEQFF. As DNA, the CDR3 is TGCGCCAGCAGCCAAGAGAGGGGAGGACTAGCGGGGGAGGACAATGAGCAGTTCTTC.

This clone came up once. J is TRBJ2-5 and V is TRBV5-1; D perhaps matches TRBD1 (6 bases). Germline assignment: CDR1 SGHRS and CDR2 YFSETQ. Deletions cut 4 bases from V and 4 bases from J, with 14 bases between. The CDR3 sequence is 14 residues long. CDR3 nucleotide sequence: TGCGCCAGCAGCCCCCCCAGGGGATCAGAGACCCAGTACTTC. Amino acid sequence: CASSPPRGSETQYF.

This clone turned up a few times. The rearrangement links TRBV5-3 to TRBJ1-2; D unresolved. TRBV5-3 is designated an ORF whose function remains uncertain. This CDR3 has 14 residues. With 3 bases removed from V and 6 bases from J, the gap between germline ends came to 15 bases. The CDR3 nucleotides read TGTGCCAGAAGCTGGGTCGACATATCCAATGGCTACACCTTC. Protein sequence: CARSWVDISNGYTF.